The next 3 T cell receptor beta chains were all read from a single sample in a study of beta chain features in type 1 diabetes. Isolated RNA was reverse transcribed in full, so expressed TCRB transcripts were sequenced. Measured with immunoSEQ multiplex PCR; TCRdb has only the in-frame clones, and not every one. The table shows hundreds of thousands of clones, with 15% occurring only once. Sequencing used naive CD4+ T cells from blood. These receptor sequences come from a man younger than 35 in good health.

This clone was picked up a small number of times. J is TRBJ1-2 and V is TRBV11-2; D is unresolved. Germline V lookup: CDR1 SGHAT, CDR2 FQNNGV. Trimming removed 5 bases at V and 4 bases at J, with 11 bases between. The CDR3 has 13 amino acids. The CDR3 protein is CASSREGFYGYTF. The CDR3 DNA is TGTGCCAGCAGCAGAGAAGGCTTCTATGGCTACACCTTC.

This chain connects TRBV4-1 to TRBJ2-5; 8 bases match TRBD1. The germline CDR1 and CDR2 sequences are MGHRA and YSYEKL. There are 13 residues in the CDR3. V gave up 6 bases and J gave up 4 bases; unmatched junction bases: 4. The CDR3 spells CASRATGGETQYF. The DNA of the CDR3 is TGCGCCAGCAGAGCAACAGGGGGAGAGACCCAGTACTTC.

This clone was recorded a few times. J is TRBJ2-3 and V is TRBV16; no firm D call. Germline loops: CDR1 KGHSY, CDR2 FQNENV. The CDR3 is made up of 15 amino acids. Trimming took 2 bases from V and 0 from J, leaving 9 bases between them. This CDR3 reads CASSQKPDSTDTQYF. The DNA of the CDR3 is TGTGCCAGCAGCCAAAAACCAGATAGCACAGATACGCAGTATTTT.